The 6 T cell receptor beta chains reported below all come from one sample, sequenced in a study of spatial heterogeneity in lung cancer. These TCRs' antigens remain unknown. TCRdb recomputed calls from the 5' RACE reads with MiXCR, one row per CDR3 protein. The repertoire consists of approximately 10,000 distinct CDR3 sequences, with approximately 4.7% occurring once and the leading ten covering around 11%. Study conclusions and caveats: Counts of expanded intratumoral alpha and beta TCRs tracked tumor mutation counts.

Time point in this sample: sample taken at primary tumor resection. Source: lung tumor tissue, taken at surgery. These receptors all come from a male donor with early-stage non-small cell lung cancer.

In this sample, this clonotype is medium-sized. The library was built for alpha chains, so this beta chain is an off-target read and its size means little. The V call is TRBV4-3, the J call TRBJ1-2; tentative D call: TRBD1 (5 bases). Germline CDR1 reads LGHNA; CDR2 reads YSLEER. V was shortened by 4 bases and J by 3 bases, with 18 bases between the two germline ends. The CDR3 spans 16 residues. The CDR3 DNA sequence: TGCGCCAGCAGCCCGTCTCCGAGGGACGGATACTATGGCTACACCTTC. It yields the protein CASSPSPRDGYYGYTF.

For this clonotype: The library was designed around alpha chains, so this beta chain is a stray read whose abundance carries little weight. The chain uses TRBV11-2 and TRBJ2-7; 10 bases agree with TRBD1. Germline V gene data show CDR1 as SGHAT and CDR2 as FQNNGV. CDR3 length: 16 residues. Unmatched junction bases numbered 9, after V lost 4 bases and J lost 3 bases. This CDR3 is CASSSASGTGVYEQYF. The CDR3 nucleotides are TGTGCCAGCAGCTCGGCGTCCGGGACAGGGGTCTACGAGCAGTACTTC.

This clonotype was seen at least ten times. This beta chain is an unintended read in a library built for alpha chains; its size means little. This chain uses TRBV19 with TRBJ2-1; 15 bases map to TRBD2. In germline, CDR1 is LNHDA, CDR2 SQIVND (reference sequence). The CDR3 sequence is 16 residues long. V shed 3 bases, J shed 8 bases, and the junction held 5 bases outside the gene matches. CDR3 sequence: CASSIRTSGRADEQFF. The CDR3 coding sequence is TGTGCCAGTAGTATTCGGACTAGCGGGAGGGCTGATGAGCAGTTCTTC.

Notes on this clonotype: This beta chain appears as a stray read in a library generated for alpha chains; its size is not informative. V gene TRBV9 combines with J gene TRBJ1-4; TRBD1 might be the D (5 bases). V shed 0 bases and J shed 7 bases, with 13 bases lying between them. The length of the CDR3 is 15 residues. CDR1 is SGDLS, CDR2 YYNGEE, per germline. CDR3 loop: CASSVDGAPSEKLFF. The CDR3 nucleotides read TGTGCCAGCAGCGTAGATGGGGCGCCTTCTGAAAAACTGTTTTTT.

This clonotype was seen at least ten times. A library prepared for alpha chains yielded this beta chain as an off-target read; its size is of little meaning. The J gene is TRBJ2-1, the V gene TRBV28, with a possible D match to TRBD2 (5 bases). Germline CDR1 is MDHEN and CDR2 is SYDVKM. This CDR3 has 12 amino acids. V dropped 6 bases and J dropped 9 bases, with 12 bases sitting between them. The CDR3 loop is CASSILGGEQFF. The DNA for the CDR3 is TGTGCCAGCAGCATACTAGGAGGTGAGCAGTTCTTC.

As for this clonotype: Found in a library prepared for alpha chains, this beta chain is an off-target read, and its abundance has little meaning. The V and J genes are TRBV7-4 and TRBJ1-1, with D unclear. The CDR3 covers 15 residues. Trimming took 5 bases from V and 6 from J, leaving 19 bases between them. Per the germline V gene, CDR1 is SGHVT and CDR2 is SQSDAQ. The CDR3 is CASSPRTGPQSEAFF. DNA for the CDR3: TGTGCCAGCAGCCCCCGGACGGGCCCACAATCTGAAGCTTTCTTT.